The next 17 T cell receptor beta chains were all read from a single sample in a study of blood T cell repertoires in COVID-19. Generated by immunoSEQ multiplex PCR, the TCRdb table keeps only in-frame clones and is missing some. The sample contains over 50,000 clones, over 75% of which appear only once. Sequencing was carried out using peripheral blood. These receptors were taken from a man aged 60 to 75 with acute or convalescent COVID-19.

CDR3: CASSLGRPENTGELFF. The CDR3, as DNA: TGTGCCAGCTCCTTAGGGAGGCCAGAGAACACCGGGGAGCTGTTTTTT. This sequence joins TRBV18 and TRBJ2-2, with TRBD2 as a possible D gene (6 bases). The germline gives CDR1 KGHSH, CDR2 LQKENI. The V end was cut by 6 bases, the J end by 1 base, with 15 bases between. The CDR3 loop spans 16 amino acids. Full variable domain (missing parts from reference TRBV18 and TRBJ2-2): NAGVMQNPRHLVRRRGQEARLRCSPMKGHSHVYWYRQLPEEGLKFMVYLQKENIIDESGMPKERFSAEFPKEGPSILRIQQVVRGDSAAYFCASSLGRPENTGELFFGEGSRLTVL.

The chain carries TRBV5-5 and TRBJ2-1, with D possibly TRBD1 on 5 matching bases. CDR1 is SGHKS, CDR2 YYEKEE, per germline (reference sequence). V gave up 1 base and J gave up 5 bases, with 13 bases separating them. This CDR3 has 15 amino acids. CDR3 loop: CASSLSVTEDNEQFF. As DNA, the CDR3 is TGTGCCAGCAGCTTGTCCGTGACAGAGGACAATGAGCAGTTCTTC.

The CDR3 nucleotides read TGTGCCAGCAGTCTAGACAGCTACGAGCAGTACTTC. This translates into CASSLDSYEQYF. The chain couples TRBV6-2 or TRBV6-3 to TRBJ2-7; possibly TRBD1 for D (5 bases). V dropped 5 bases and J dropped 3 bases, with 8 bases sitting between them. The CDR3 covers 12 residues. The V gene's germline CDR1 is MNHEY and CDR2 SVGEGT.

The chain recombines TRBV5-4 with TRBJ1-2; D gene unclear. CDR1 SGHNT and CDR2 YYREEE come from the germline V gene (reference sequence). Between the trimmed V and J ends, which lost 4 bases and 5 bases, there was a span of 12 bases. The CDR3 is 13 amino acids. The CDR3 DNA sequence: TGTGCCAGCAGCAAAGACAAGGCGTATGGCTACACCTTC. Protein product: CASSKDKAYGYTF. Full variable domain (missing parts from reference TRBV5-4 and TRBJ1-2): ETGVTQSPTHLIKTRGQQVTLRCSSQSGHNTVSWYQQALGQGPQFIFQYYREEENGRGNFPPRFSGLQFPNYSSELNVNALELDDSALYLCASSKDKAYGYTFGSGTRLTVV.

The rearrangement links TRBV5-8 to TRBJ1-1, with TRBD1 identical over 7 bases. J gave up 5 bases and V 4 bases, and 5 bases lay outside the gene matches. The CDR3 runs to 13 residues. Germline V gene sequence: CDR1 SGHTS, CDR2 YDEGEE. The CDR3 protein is CASSRGLWTEAFF. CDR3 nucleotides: TGTGCCAGCAGCAGGGGGCTTTGGACTGAAGCTTTCTTT.

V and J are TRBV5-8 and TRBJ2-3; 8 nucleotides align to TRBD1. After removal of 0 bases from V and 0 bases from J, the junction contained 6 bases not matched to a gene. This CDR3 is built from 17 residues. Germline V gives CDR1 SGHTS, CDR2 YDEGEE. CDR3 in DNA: TGTGCCAGCAGCTTGGTCCTCAGGGGGCAAAGCACAGATACGCAGTATTTT. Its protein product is CASSLVLRGQSTDTQYF.

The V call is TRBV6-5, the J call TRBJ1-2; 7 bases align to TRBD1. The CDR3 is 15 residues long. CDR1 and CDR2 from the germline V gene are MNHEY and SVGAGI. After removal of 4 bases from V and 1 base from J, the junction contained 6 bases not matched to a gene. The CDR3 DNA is TGTGCCAGCAGTTTCGCGGGACAGATTAACTATGGCTACACCTTC. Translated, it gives CASSFAGQINYGYTF.

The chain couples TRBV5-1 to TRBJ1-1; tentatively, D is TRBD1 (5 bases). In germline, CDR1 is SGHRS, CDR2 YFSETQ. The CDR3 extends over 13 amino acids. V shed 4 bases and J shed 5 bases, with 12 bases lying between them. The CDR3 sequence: CASSTQGRTEAFF. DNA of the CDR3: TGCGCCAGCAGCACCCAGGGAAGGACTGAAGCTTTCTTT. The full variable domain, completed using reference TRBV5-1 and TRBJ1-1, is KAGVTQTPRYLIKTRGQQVTLSCSPISGHRSVSWYQQTPGQGLQFLFEYFSETQRNKGNFPGRFSGRQFSNSRSEMNVSTLELGDSALYLCASSTQGRTEAFFGQGTRLTVV.

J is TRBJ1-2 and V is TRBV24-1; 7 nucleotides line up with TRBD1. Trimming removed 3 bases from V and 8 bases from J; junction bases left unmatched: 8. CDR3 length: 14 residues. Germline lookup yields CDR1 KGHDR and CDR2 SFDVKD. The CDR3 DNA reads TGTGCCACCAGTGATGAAGGGACAGCGTACGGCTACACCTTC. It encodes CATSDEGTAYGYTF.

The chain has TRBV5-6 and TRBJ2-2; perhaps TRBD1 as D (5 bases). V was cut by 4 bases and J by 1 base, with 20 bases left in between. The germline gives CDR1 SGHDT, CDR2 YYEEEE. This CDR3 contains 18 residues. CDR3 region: CASSAARRKDRNTGELFF. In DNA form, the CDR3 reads TGTGCCAGCAGCGCCGCCAGGAGAAAAGACAGGAACACCGGGGAGCTGTTTTTT.

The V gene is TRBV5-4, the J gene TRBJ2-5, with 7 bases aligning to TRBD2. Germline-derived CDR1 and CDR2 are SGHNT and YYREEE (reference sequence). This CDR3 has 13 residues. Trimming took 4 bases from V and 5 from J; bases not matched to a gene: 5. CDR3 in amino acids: CASSRPGGETQYF. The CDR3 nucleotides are TGTGCCAGCAGCCGTCCCGGGGGGGAGACCCAGTACTTC.

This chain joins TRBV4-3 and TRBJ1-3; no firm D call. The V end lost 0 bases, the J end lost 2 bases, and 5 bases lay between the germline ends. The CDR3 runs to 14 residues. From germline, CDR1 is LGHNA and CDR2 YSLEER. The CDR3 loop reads CASSQEGTGNTIYF. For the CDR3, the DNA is TGCGCCAGCAGCCAAGAGGGCACTGGAAACACCATATATTTT.

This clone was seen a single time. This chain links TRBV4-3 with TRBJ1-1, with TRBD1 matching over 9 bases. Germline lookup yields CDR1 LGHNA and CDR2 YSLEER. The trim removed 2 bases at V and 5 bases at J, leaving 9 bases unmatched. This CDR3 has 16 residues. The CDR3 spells CASSQSATGTGTEAFF. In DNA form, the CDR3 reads TGCGCCAGCAGCCAAAGTGCGACCGGGACAGGGACTGAAGCTTTCTTT.

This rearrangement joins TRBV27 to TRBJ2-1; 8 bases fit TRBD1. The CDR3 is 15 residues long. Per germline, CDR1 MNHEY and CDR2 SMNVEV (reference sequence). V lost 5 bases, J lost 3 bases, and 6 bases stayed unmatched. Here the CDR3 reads CASSPLDRGYNEQFF. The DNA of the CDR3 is TGTGCCAGCAGTCCACTCGACAGGGGCTACAATGAGCAGTTCTTC.

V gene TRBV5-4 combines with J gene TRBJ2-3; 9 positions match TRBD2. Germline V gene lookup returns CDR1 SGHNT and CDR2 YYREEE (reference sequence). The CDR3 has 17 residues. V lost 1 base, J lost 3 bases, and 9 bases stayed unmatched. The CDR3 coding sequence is TGTGCCAGCAGCTTGTCGGCGGGGGGGGCCGGGACAGATACGCAGTATTTT. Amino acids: CASSLSAGGAGTDTQYF.

CDR3 DNA sequence: TGTGCCAGCAGTTCTAACGGGTTGGGACTCACAGATACGCAGTATTTT. Translation gives CASSSNGLGLTDTQYF. The gene calls are TRBV6-5 and TRBJ2-3, with D maybe TRBD2 (6 bases). The CDR3 runs 16 residues. Germline V CDR1 and CDR2: MNHEY, SVGAGI. V was trimmed by 4 bases and J by 2 bases, leaving 16 bases between them.

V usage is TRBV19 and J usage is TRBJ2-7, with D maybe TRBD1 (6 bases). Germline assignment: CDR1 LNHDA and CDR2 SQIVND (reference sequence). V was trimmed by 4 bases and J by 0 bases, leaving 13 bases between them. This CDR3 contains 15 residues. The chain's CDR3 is CASSTRTAISYEQYF. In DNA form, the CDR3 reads TGTGCCAGTAGTACAAGGACAGCCATCTCCTACGAGCAGTACTTC. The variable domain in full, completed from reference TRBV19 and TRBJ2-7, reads DGGITQSPKYLFRKEGQNVTLSCEQNLNHDAMYWYRQDPGQGLRLIYYSQIVNDFQKGDIAEGYSVSREKKESFPLTVTSAQKNPTAFYLCASSTRTAISYEQYFGPGTRLTVT.